The 31 T cell receptor beta chains below come from one sample, sequenced in a study of cytomegalovirus exposure and HLA in healthy donors. Use of 60 Vbeta and 13 Jbeta primers characterized the PCR. TCRdb's table, derived via immunoSEQ multiplex PCR, lists solely in-frame clones and lacks some. The table shows some 150,000 clones, with around 79% occurring only once. What was sequenced was PBMCs. All receptors derive from a male donor in good health and CMV-seronegative.

The chain uses TRBV18 and TRBJ2-7, with 7 bases identical to TRBD1. The length of the CDR3 is 14 residues. Losses at the gene ends were 6 bases for V and 0 bases for J; bases not matched to a gene: 5. The germline V gene has CDR1 KGHSH and CDR2 LQKENI. CDR3 amino acids: CASSVDRVSYEQYF. The CDR3 DNA sequence: TGTGCCAGCTCTGTTGACAGGGTCTCCTACGAGCAGTACTTC.

This rearrangement joins TRBV29-1 to TRBJ1-1; tentatively, D is TRBD1 (5 bases). Germline values: CDR1 SQVTM, CDR2 ANQGSEA. V lost 5 bases, J lost 8 bases, and 21 bases lay in between. The CDR3 extends over 14 amino acids. The CDR3 DNA reads as TGCAGCGTTCCTCCCGGGGGAGCCTCGATAGAAGCTTTCTTT. It specifies CSVPPGGASIEAFF.

CDR3 sequence: CARSRAGAISYEQYF. CDR3 in DNA: TGTGCCAGAAGCAGAGCGGGGGCTATCTCCTACGAGCAGTACTTC. The V and J genes are TRBV5-3 and TRBJ2-7, with 8 bases identical to TRBD2. TRBV5-3 carries the ORF label, with uncertain function. The CDR3 is 15 residues long. Trimming removed 4 bases from V and 0 bases from J; junction bases left unmatched: 6.

The chain combines TRBV18 with TRBJ2-3; a possible D gene is TRBD1 (6 bases). V was cut by 3 bases and J by 1 base, with 14 bases left in between. The CDR3 is made up of 16 amino acids. Per the germline V gene, CDR1 is KGHSH and CDR2 is LQKENI. CDR3 nucleotides: TGTGCCAGCTCACCCGGGACAAGCGGCGGCACAGATACGCAGTATTTT. The encoded protein is CASSPGTSGGTDTQYF.

V gene TRBV27 combines with J gene TRBJ2-7, with 7 bases lining up with TRBD1. CDR3 length: 14 residues. Per the germline V gene, CDR1 is MNHEY and CDR2 is SMNVEV (reference sequence). V dropped 10 bases and J dropped 4; count of bases not matched to a gene: 13. CDR3 bases: TGTGCCAATAGCCGGGACAGAAGCTCTTACGAGCAGTACTTC. Translating gives CANSRDRSSYEQYF.

The rearrangement uses TRBV19 and TRBJ2-2; no clear D. V lost 4 bases and J 6 bases, leaving 6 bases between the germline ends. The CDR3 length is 12 residues. Germline V gene lookup returns CDR1 LNHDA and CDR2 SQIVND (reference sequence). The CDR3 here is CASSNYAGELFF. In DNA, the CDR3 is TGTGCCAGTAGTAACTATGCCGGGGAGCTGTTTTTT.

This chain links TRBV7-9 with TRBJ2-7, with a tentative D call TRBD2 (7 bases). The CDR3 is 13 residues long. Trimming cost V 5 bases and J 6 bases, with 14 bases left between them. Germline V gene sequence: CDR1 SEHNR, CDR2 FQNEAQ (reference sequence). The CDR3 sequence: CASSKWEGGEQYF. CDR3 in DNA: TGTGCCAGCAGCAAATGGGAGGGGGGCGAGCAGTACTTC.

V and J are TRBV5-4 and TRBJ1-2; D is uncertain. Trimming left V 4 bases short and J 1 base short, with 8 bases between. Germline V CDR1 and CDR2: SGHNT, YYREEE (reference sequence). The CDR3 runs to 13 residues. CDR3 in DNA: TGTGCCAGCAGCCTGGACGGTAACTATGGCTACACCTTC. Translated: CASSLDGNYGYTF.

A few counts support this clone. The chain employs TRBV7-9 and TRBJ1-1; TRBD1 matches at 8 bases. The junction had 15 bases not matched to a gene; V was cut back by 5 bases and J by 7 bases. The CDR3 spans 16 residues. Germline-derived CDR1 and CDR2 are SEHNR and FQNEAQ (reference sequence). The CDR3 DNA sequence: TGTGCCAGCAGCACCCCCGGCGGGACAGGCCCATTTGAAGCTTTCTTT. This gives the protein CASSTPGGTGPFEAFF. The entire variable domain, with the rest obtained from reference TRBV7-9 and TRBJ1-1, is as follows: DTGVSQNPRHKITKRGQNVTFRCDPISEHNRLYWYRQTLGQGPEFLTYFQNEAQLEKSRLLSDRFSAERPKGSFSTLEIQRTEQGDSAMYLCASSTPGGTGPFEAFFGQGTRLTVV.

The chain links TRBV30 to TRBJ1-5, with a weak D call TRBD1 (5 bases). This CDR3 has 14 residues. V lost 3 bases and J lost 3, with 12 bases in between. Germline CDR1 reads GTSNPN; CDR2 reads SVGIG (reference sequence). The CDR3 sequence is CAWSAGRDNQPQHF. CDR3 nucleotides: TGTGCCTGGAGCGCGGGACGGGACAATCAGCCCCAGCATTTT.

The chain employs TRBV4-1 and TRBJ2-3; a possible D gene is TRBD2 (6 bases). From germline, CDR1 is MGHRA and CDR2 YSYEKL. This CDR3 contains 15 residues. V gave up 2 bases and J gave up 3 bases, with 12 bases separating them. The CDR3 loop reads CASSQTGLLTDTQYF. As DNA, the CDR3 is TGCGCCAGCAGCCAAACGGGACTTCTAACAGATACGCAGTATTTT.

The chain carries TRBV27 and TRBJ2-1; no clear D gene. Trimming took 8 bases from V and 10 from J, leaving 15 bases between them. There are 12 residues in the CDR3. CDR1 and CDR2 from the germline V gene are MNHEY and SMNVEV (reference sequence). CDR3 sequence (DNA): TGTGCCAGCTGTCGGCGGCCAAGGGAGCAGTTCTTC. Its translation: CASCRRPREQFF.

This clone occurred once. The chain carries TRBV9 and TRBJ2-1; 7 bases are shared with TRBD2. The CDR3 has 20 residues. Trimming took 1 base from V and 0 from J; bases not matched to a gene: 16. CDR1 and CDR2 (germline): SGDLS, YYNGEE. Here the CDR3 DNA reads TGTGCCAGCAGCGTACTCGGGGGGTGGGCTAGCGCCGACTCCTACAATGAGCAGTTCTTC. Protein product: CASSVLGGWASADSYNEQFF.

The V gene is TRBV6-5, the J gene TRBJ2-7; tentative D call: TRBD1 (6 bases). The CDR3 consists of 12 residues. Germline CDR1 reads MNHEY; CDR2 reads SVGAGI. V lost 7 bases and J 2 bases, leaving 9 bases between the germline ends. The CDR3 loop is CASKQGPYEQYF. The CDR3 DNA is TGTGCCAGCAAACAGGGTCCCTACGAGCAGTACTTC.

V usage is TRBV2 and J usage is TRBJ2-7; 13 positions match TRBD2. The V and J ends lost 6 bases and 6 bases, in that order; junction bases with no gene match: 5. Germline assignment: CDR1 SNHLY and CDR2 FYNNEI. The CDR3 is 14 residues long. CDR3 bases: TGTGCCAGCAGGAGGACTAGCGGGAGAGGCGAGCAGTACTTC. It specifies CASRRTSGRGEQYF.

The rearrangement uses TRBV11-2 and TRBJ2-7, with D tentatively TRBD2 (5 bases). The CDR3 covers 14 residues. Germline loops: CDR1 SGHAT, CDR2 FQNNGV. The germline V and J ends were trimmed by 6 bases and 0 bases, with 12 bases remaining between them. The DNA of the CDR3 is TGTGCCAGCAGTACGCGGGCGATCTCCTACGAGCAGTACTTC. Translating gives CASSTRAISYEQYF.

This clone appeared once. This chain links TRBV29-1 with TRBJ2-7; D is undetermined. CDR3 size: 13 residues. Trimming cost V 6 bases and J 0 bases, with 12 bases left between them. Germline CDR1 SQVTM, CDR2 ANQGSEA. This chain's CDR3 is CSVPGLDSYEQYF. CDR3 nucleotide sequence: TGCAGCGTGCCGGGTCTCGACTCCTACGAGCAGTACTTC.

This clone was seen a single time. The CDR3 DNA reads as TGTGCCAGCAGCTCGTCCGGGACTCCGTACTTC. This translates into CASSSSGTPYF. The V call is TRBV4-2, the J call TRBJ2-7; tentative D call: TRBD2 (6 bases). Germline CDR1 reads LGHNA; CDR2 reads YNFKEQ. With 5 bases removed from V and 12 bases from J, the gap between germline ends came to 14 bases. This CDR3 is built from 11 residues.

The CDR3 DNA is TGCAGCGTCCAGGGGGCAGGGGGCTACACCTTC. Protein product: CSVQGAGGYTF. This chain joins TRBV29-1 and TRBJ1-2, with 8 bases fitting TRBD1. Per germline, CDR1 SQVTM and CDR2 ANQGSEA. The V and J ends lost 6 bases and 8 bases, in that order; junction bases with no gene match: 5. The CDR3 is made up of 11 amino acids.

The V call is TRBV5-6, the J call TRBJ2-5, with TRBD1 as a possible D gene (6 bases). The germline V gene has CDR1 SGHDT and CDR2 YYEEEE. The CDR3 totals 14 residues. V was trimmed by 5 bases and J by 6 bases, leaving 17 bases between them. The CDR3, as DNA: TGTGCCAGCAGATCTACAGGGATTTCTCAGACCCAGTACTTC. This gives the protein CASRSTGISQTQYF.

The chain joins TRBV30 to TRBJ2-7; tentative D call: TRBD1 (5 bases). The CDR3 has 16 residues. Trimming pared 2 bases from V and 4 bases from J, leaving 21 bases between. Germline V CDR1 and CDR2: GTSNPN, SVGIG (reference sequence). The CDR3 DNA is TGTGCCTGGAGTAGAGTTTCATACCAAAACAGGTACGAGCAGTACTTC. It codes for CAWSRVSYQNRYEQYF.

This chain links TRBV7-8 with TRBJ2-7; weak D call: TRBD1 (5 bases). The CDR3 has 11 residues. V lost 4 bases, J lost 5 bases, and 6 bases lay in between. CDR1 is SGHVS, CDR2 FQNEAQ, per germline. The CDR3 DNA is TGTGCCAGCAGCTCCAGGGACGAGCAGTACTTC. Residues: CASSSRDEQYF.

The sample holds one count of this clone. In DNA, the CDR3 is TGTGCCTCTAGACGTCCTAGCGTGGGCACAGATACGCAGTATTTT. Protein: CASRRPSVGTDTQYF. The genes are TRBV28 and TRBJ2-3; maybe TRBD2 (6 bases). There are 15 residues in the CDR3. Looked up from germline, CDR1 is MDHEN and CDR2 is SYDVKM. With 11 bases removed from V and 1 base from J, the gap between germline ends came to 19 bases.

The chain employs TRBV29-1 and TRBJ1-1; 8 nucleotides align to TRBD1. The germline gives CDR1 SQVTM, CDR2 ANQGSEA. The CDR3 is made up of 13 amino acids. The junction had 9 bases not matched to a gene; V was cut back by 7 bases and J by 5 bases. The CDR3 DNA is TGCAGCGCTCCAGGGGGCGCGGGGACTGAAGCTTTCTTT. Its translation is CSAPGGAGTEAFF.

The table lists this clone with a few counts. The rearrangement uses TRBV10-3 and TRBJ2-5; 8 bases are shared with TRBD1. The germline V gene encodes CDR1 ENHRY and CDR2 SYGVKD. The V and J ends lost 9 bases and 5 bases, in that order; junction bases with no gene match: 5. This CDR3 has 12 residues. The chain's CDR3 is CAIQGEKETQYF. DNA of the CDR3: TGTGCCATACAGGGGGAGAAGGAGACCCAGTACTTC.

This rearrangement joins TRBV4-1 to TRBJ2-7, with a tentative D call TRBD2 (6 bases). V shed 0 bases and J shed 4 bases, with 16 bases lying between them. The CDR3 has 16 amino acids. Germline CDR1 and CDR2: MGHRA and YSYEKL. The CDR3 region is CASSQEGGATRYEQYF. In nucleotides, the CDR3 is TGCGCCAGCAGCCAAGAGGGCGGGGCAACGAGATACGAGCAGTACTTC.

This clone showed up just a few times. The chain combines TRBV7-3 with TRBJ1-1; TRBD1 matches 9 bases. CDR1 SGHTA and CDR2 FQGTGA come from the germline V gene. The CDR3 contains 13 residues. V was clipped by 5 bases and J by 7 bases; unmatched bases: 5. This CDR3 is CASSPTGGLEAFF. In nucleotides, the CDR3 is TGTGCCAGCAGCCCGACAGGGGGACTTGAAGCTTTCTTT.

The rearrangement links TRBV25-1 to TRBJ1-1; D is ambiguous. V gave up 1 base and J gave up 6 bases, with 24 bases separating them. Germline CDR1 reads MGHDK; CDR2 reads SYGVNS. The CDR3 spans 18 residues. CDR3 protein: CASSESAIAYLGGSEAFF. CDR3 in DNA: TGTGCCAGCAGTGAATCGGCGATCGCCTACCTGGGAGGCTCTGAAGCTTTCTTT.

CDR3 in amino acids: CASTGSEREKKGLARNEQFF. Here the CDR3 DNA reads TGTGCCAGCACAGGGTCGGAGCGTGAAAAAAAGGGACTAGCGCGCAATGAGCAGTTCTTC. V is TRBV6-4 and J is TRBJ2-1; 10 positions agree with TRBD2. The CDR3 sequence is 20 residues long. V dropped 7 bases and J dropped 6; count of bases not matched to a gene: 24. Per the germline V gene, CDR1 is MRHNA and CDR2 is SNTAGT.

The rearrangement uses TRBV7-8 and TRBJ1-2; D unresolved. V was cut by 1 base and J by 2 bases, with 5 bases left in between. The germline V gene encodes CDR1 SGHVS and CDR2 FQNEAQ. The CDR3 has 13 residues. Here the CDR3 DNA reads TGTGCCAGCAGCTTAGTTCAAAACTATGGCTACACCTTC. Its protein product is CASSLVQNYGYTF.

The chain is built from TRBV5-1 and TRBJ1-4, with D possibly TRBD1 on 5 matching bases. CDR1 and CDR2 (germline): SGHRS, YFSETQ. The CDR3 has 16 residues. Trimming pared 1 base from V and 0 bases from J, leaving 10 bases between. The CDR3 here is CASSLRQNATNEKLFF. Here the CDR3 DNA reads TGCGCCAGCAGCTTGAGACAGAACGCAACTAATGAAAAACTGTTTTTT.